This record covers a single T cell receptor beta chain. No antigen is known for it. This record belongs to a study of shared clonotypes between healthy human individuals. Turning to the study itself: Contributing individuals were a couple of females and a few males aged 18 to 49.

Profiled with immunoSEQ multiplex PCR; TCRdb holds only in-frame clones, not every one. The data contain millions of clones, 90% to 95% of them singletons. Study observations and caveats: With a handful of donors compared, around 5% of naive CD4 clonotypes were shared.

V was pared by 2 bases and J by 2 bases, with 6 bases between. Looked up from germline, CDR1 is SGHTS and CDR2 is YDEGEE. The CDR3 totals 13 residues. Material: naive CD4+ T cells sorted from blood. Subset given: CD45RA+ positively selected. The clonotype was recovered from a man in his late teens or twenties in good health. The V gene is TRBV5-8, the J gene TRBJ2-3; D gene uncertain. The CDR3 protein is CASSLSFTDTQYF. The CDR3 nucleotides are TGTGCCAGCAGCTTAAGCTTCACAGATACGCAGTATTTT.